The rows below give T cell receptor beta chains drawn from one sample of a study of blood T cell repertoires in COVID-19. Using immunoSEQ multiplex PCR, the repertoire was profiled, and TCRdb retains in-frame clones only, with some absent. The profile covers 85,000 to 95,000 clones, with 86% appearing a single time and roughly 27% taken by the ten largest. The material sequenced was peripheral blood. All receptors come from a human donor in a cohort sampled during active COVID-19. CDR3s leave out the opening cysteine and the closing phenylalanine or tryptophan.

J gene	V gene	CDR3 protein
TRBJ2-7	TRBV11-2	ASRETGGSYEQY
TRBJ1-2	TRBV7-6	ASSLGQGSYYGYT
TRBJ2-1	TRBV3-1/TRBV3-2	ASSQEGAGRF
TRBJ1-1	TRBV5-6	ASSPRRARGEAF
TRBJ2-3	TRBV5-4	ASSSRLSGADTQY
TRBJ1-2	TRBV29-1	SVAGAYGYT
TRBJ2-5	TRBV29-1	SVQTTGEETQY
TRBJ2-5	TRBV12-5	ASGFGTQETQY
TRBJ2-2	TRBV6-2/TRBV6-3	ASSSGTGNTGELF
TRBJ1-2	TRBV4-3	ASSQVGTGAGYGYT
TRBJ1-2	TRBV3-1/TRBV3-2	ASSQRDRGLGGYT
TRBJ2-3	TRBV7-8	ASSDISGRSTDTQY
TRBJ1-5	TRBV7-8	ASSFSAVRRQGSNQPQH
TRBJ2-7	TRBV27	ASSLYPPDRGYEQY
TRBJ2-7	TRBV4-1	ASSSYSSYEQY
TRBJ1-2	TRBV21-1	ASSSDRTGNYGYT
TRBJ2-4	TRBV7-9	ASSLARGQGPYIQY
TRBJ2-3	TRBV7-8	ASSLARAGRGDTDTQY
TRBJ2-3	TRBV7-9	ASSLEQGGTDTQY
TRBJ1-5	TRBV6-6	ASTTGDQPQH
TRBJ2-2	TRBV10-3	AISDQGDTGELF
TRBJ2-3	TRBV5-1	ASSLVGGDTDTQY
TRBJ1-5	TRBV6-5	ASSDQGDQPQH
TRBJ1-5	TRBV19	ASSGGRGQPQH
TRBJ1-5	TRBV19	ASSNVQDQPQH
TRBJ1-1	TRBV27	ASSARTGSEAF
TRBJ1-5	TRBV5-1	ASSLEGRDSNQPQH
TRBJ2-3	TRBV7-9	ASSPRGPDTQY
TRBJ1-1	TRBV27	ASRPSSGPAF
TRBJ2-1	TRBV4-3	ASSQTSGRGDEQF
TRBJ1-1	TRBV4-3	ASSQNRAENTEAF
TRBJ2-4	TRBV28	ASTPGQGRLAKNIQY
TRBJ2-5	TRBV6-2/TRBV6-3	ASSYGSSGATWY
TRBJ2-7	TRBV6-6	ASHGGSTYEQY
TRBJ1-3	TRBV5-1	ASSGSGQSSGNTIY
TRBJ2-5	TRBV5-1	ASSSGTSGVETQY
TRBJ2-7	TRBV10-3	AISRQGSDDEQY
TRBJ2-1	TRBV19	ASSIEGATYNEQF
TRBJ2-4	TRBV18	ASSPLGQNKNIQY
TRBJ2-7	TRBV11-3	ASSSGTGTPYEQY
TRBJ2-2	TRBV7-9	ASTRTSGYTGELF
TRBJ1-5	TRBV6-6	ASTQVGQPQH
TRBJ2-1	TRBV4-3	ASSQGDRSSYNEQF
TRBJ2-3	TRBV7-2	ASSLGWGLSTDTQY
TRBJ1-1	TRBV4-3	ASSHQDRGGTEAF
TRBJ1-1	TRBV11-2	ASTRGGPINTEAF
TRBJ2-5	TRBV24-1	ATSDPQEYQETQY
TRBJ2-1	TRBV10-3	AISESKRGSSYNEQF
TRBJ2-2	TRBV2	ASSESPGNTGELF
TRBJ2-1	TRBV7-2	ASSLRQGQYNEQF
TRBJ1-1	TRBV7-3	ASSMGHPHGAF
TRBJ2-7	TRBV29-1	SVLTLSYEQY